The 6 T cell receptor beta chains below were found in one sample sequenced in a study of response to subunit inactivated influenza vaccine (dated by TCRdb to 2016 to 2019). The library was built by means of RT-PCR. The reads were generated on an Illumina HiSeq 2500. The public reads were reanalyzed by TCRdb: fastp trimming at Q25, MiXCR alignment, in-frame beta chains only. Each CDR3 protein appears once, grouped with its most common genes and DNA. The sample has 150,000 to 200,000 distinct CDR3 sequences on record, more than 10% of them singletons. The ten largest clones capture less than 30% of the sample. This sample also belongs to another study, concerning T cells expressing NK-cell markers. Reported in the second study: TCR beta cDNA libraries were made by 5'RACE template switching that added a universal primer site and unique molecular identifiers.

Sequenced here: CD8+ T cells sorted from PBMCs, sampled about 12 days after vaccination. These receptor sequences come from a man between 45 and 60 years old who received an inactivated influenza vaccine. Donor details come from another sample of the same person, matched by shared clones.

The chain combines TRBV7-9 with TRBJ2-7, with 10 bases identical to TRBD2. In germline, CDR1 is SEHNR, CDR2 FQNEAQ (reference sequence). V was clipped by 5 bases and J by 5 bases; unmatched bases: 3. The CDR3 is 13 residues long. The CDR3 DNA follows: TGTGCCAGCAGCGATGGGACTAGCGACGAGCAGTACTTC. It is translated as CASSDGTSDEQYF.

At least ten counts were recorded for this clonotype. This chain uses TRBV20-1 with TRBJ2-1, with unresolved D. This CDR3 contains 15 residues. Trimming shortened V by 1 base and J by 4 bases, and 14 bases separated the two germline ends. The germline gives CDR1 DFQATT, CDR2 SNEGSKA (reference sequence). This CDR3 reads CSARGAAQYYNEQFF. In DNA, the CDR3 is TGCAGTGCTAGAGGCGCGGCCCAATATTACAATGAGCAGTTCTTC.

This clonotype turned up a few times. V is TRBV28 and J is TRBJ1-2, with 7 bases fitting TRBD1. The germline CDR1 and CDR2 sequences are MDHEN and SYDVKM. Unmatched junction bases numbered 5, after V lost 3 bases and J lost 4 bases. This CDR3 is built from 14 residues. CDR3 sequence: CASSFYSGGYGYTF. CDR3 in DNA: TGTGCCAGCAGTTTCTATTCAGGGGGCTATGGCTACACCTTC.

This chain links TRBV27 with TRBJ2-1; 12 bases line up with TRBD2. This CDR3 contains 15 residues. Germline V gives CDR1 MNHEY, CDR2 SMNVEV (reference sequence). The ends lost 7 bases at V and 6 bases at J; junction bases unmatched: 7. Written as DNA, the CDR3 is TGTGCCAGCACCGGGGGGACTAGCGGGTTCAATGAGCAGTTCTTC. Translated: CASTGGTSGFNEQFF.

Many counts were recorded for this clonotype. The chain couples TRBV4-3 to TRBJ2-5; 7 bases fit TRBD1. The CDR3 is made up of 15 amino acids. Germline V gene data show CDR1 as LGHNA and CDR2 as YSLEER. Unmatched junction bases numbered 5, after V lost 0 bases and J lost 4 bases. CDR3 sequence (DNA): TGCGCCAGCAGCCAAGATTTGGACAGGCTAGAGACCCAGTACTTC. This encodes CASSQDLDRLETQYF.

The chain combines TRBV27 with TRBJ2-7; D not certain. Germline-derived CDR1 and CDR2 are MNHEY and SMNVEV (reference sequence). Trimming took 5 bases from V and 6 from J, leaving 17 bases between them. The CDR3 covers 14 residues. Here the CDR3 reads CASSPLVRDREQYF. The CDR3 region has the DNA TGTGCCAGCAGTCCCCTAGTTAGGGATCGCGAGCAGTACTTC.